This T cell receptor beta chain was recorded in a study of regulatory T cells in long-lasting Graves disease. Whole-study findings and limits: TCR diversity was lower in persistent Graves' patients (versus newly diagnosed ones).

iRepertoire HTBI primers and Arm-PCR of CDR3 regions built TCR beta libraries. Authors' analysis steps: Samples revealed approximately 60 TRBV and some 15 TRBJ segments. TCRdb re-analysed the multiplex PCR reads in MiXCR, keeping a single row per CDR3 protein. The V and J calls were not made by the authors but by TCRdb's processing. The sample consists of hundreds of thousands of distinct CDR3 sequences, roughly 20% of them appearing once. Concerning this clonotype itself: Antigen specificity is unknown.

Described time point: persistent/refractory GD, antithyroid drugs over 5 years with positive TRAb. With RNA extracted from PBMCs as input, the TCR library was made. An endocrinology unit in Xi'an, China, supplied the patients. The receptor's source is a female donor with Graves disease. The sequenced sample was peripheral blood mononuclear cells (PBMCs), obtained when the disease was refractory, from a patient treated with antithyroid drugs.

The CDR3 DNA reads as TGCGCCAGCAGAATGACAGAGATTAATGAAAAACTGTTTTTT. This translates into CASRMTEINEKLFF. This rearrangement joins TRBV10-2 to TRBJ1-4; D might be TRBD1 (5 bases). The CDR3 runs 14 residues. V gave up 6 bases and J gave up 4 bases, with 12 bases separating them. In germline, CDR1 is WSHSY, CDR2 SAAADI.